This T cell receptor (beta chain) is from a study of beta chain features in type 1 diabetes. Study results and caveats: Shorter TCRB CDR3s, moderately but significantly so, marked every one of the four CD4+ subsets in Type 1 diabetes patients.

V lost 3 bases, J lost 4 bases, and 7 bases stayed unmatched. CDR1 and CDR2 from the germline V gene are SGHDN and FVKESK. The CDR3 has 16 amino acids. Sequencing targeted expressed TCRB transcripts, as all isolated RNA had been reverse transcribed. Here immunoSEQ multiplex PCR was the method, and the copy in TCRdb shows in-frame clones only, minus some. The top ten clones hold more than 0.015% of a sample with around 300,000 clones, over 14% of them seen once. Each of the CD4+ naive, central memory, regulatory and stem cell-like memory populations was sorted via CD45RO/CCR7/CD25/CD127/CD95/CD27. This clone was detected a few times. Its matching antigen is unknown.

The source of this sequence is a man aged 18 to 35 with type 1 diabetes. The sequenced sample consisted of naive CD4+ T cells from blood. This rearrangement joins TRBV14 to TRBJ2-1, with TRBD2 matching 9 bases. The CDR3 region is CASSHVGLAPYNEQFF. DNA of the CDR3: TGTGCCAGCAGCCACGTCGGACTAGCGCCTTACAATGAGCAGTTCTTC.